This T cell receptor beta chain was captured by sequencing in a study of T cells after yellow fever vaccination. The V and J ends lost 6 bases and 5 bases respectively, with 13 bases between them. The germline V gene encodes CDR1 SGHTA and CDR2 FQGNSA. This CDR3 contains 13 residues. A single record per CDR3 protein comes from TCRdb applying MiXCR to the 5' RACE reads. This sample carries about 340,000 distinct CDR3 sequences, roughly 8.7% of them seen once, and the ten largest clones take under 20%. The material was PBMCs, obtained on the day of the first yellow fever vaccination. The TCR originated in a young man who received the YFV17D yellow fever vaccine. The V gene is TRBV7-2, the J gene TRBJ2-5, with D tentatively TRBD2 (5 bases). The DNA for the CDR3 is TGTGCCAGCAGGCCGCGAGGGTGGGAGACCCAGTACTTC. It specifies CASRPRGWETQYF.